This TCR beta chain was recorded in a study of radiation and T cells in renal cell carcinoma. The repertoire was sequenced with immunoSEQ multiplex PCR; TCRdb's copy has only in-frame clones and lacks some. This sample yields over 85,000 clones, of which just under 85% are seen a single time; roughly a tenth belongs to the top ten. Indicated time point: blood 4 weeks post-SBRT, at nephrectomy. The treatment was: 15 Gy SBRT to primary tumor, nephrectomy 4 weeks later. Nephrectomy followed 15 Gy stereotactic body radiation by 4 weeks. This CDR3 has 11 amino acids. Germline CDR1 is MNHEY and CDR2 is SMNVEV (reference sequence). V gave up 6 bases and J gave up 3 bases, with 5 bases separating them.

The receptor was isolated from a man aged 45-60 years with renal cell carcinoma. The chain uses TRBV27 and TRBJ2-5; the D is unclear. The sample consisted of blood, taken from a patient whose treatment included radiotherapy and nephrectomy. CDR3 amino acids: CASSYKETQYF. As DNA, the CDR3 is TGTGCCAGCAGCTACAAAGAGACCCAGTACTTC.